Listed below are T cell receptor beta chains from one sample, sequenced in a study of lymphopenia after photon versus proton radiotherapy. Generated by immunoSEQ multiplex PCR, the TCRdb table keeps only in-frame clones and is missing some. The sample has about 50,000 clones, around 80% seen once; the top ten hold just under 30%. This specimen consisted of peripheral blood, obtained from a patient treated with photon-based radiotherapy. The receptor source for this set is a man aged 50 or older with gastric cancer. CDR3s leave out the opening cysteine and the closing phenylalanine or tryptophan. Each record gives: V gene, J gene, D gene, CDR3 protein. A D gene is named only where the DNA matches it firmly.

V gene: TRBV11-3
J gene: TRBJ2-1
D gene: TRBD2
CDR3 protein: ASSFSGSSYNEQF

V gene: TRBV11-3
J gene: TRBJ2-3
D gene: -
CDR3 protein: ASSLAGATDTQY

V gene: TRBV27
J gene: TRBJ2-2
D gene: -
CDR3 protein: ASSLQGMNTGELF

V gene: TRBV5-6
J gene: TRBJ2-3
D gene: TRBD2
CDR3 protein: ASSLEWASGGVTDTQY

V gene: TRBV5-1
J gene: TRBJ2-1
D gene: -
CDR3 protein: ASSSLEGSNEQF

V gene: TRBV6-5
J gene: TRBJ2-3
D gene: TRBD1
CDR3 protein: ASTTQPGGRDTQY

V gene: TRBV5-4
J gene: TRBJ1-2
D gene: -
CDR3 protein: ASSFPGRDYGYT

V gene: TRBV11-2
J gene: TRBJ1-2
D gene: -
CDR3 protein: ASRNLRFPGGYT

V gene: TRBV29-1
J gene: TRBJ2-1
D gene: TRBD2
CDR3 protein: SVPDSGDSYNEQF

V gene: TRBV11-2
J gene: TRBJ2-1
D gene: TRBD2
CDR3 protein: ASYRTLGLAGTSYNEQF

V gene: TRBV19
J gene: TRBJ2-6
D gene: -
CDR3 protein: ATRDMSSGANVLT

V gene: TRBV29-1
J gene: TRBJ1-5
D gene: TRBD1
CDR3 protein: SVASGTGGNQPQH

V gene: TRBV19
J gene: TRBJ1-4
D gene: -
CDR3 protein: ASTDGSGTTRRLF

V gene: TRBV11-2
J gene: TRBJ2-3
D gene: TRBD2
CDR3 protein: ASSPSGSLNTQY

V gene: TRBV19
J gene: TRBJ2-7
D gene: TRBD2
CDR3 protein: ASSDRTSGGYEQY

V gene: TRBV19
J gene: TRBJ1-5
D gene: TRBD1
CDR3 protein: ASSIQKGANQPQH

V gene: TRBV11-2
J gene: TRBJ2-7
D gene: -
CDR3 protein: ASSAVGAGEQY

V gene: TRBV5-1
J gene: TRBJ2-1
D gene: TRBD1
CDR3 protein: ASSTGQDYNEQF

V gene: TRBV18
J gene: TRBJ2-1
D gene: TRBD2
CDR3 protein: ASSGTSGRSSYNEQF

V gene: TRBV27
J gene: TRBJ2-7
D gene: TRBD1
CDR3 protein: ASSLVAGGYEQY

V gene: TRBV19
J gene: TRBJ1-1
D gene: -
CDR3 protein: ASSVDSNTEAF

V gene: TRBV4-1
J gene: TRBJ1-2
D gene: TRBD1
CDR3 protein: ASSQGFIQGGGYT

V gene: TRBV18
J gene: TRBJ2-3
D gene: TRBD2
CDR3 protein: ASSPNGRGEDTQY

V gene: TRBV13
J gene: TRBJ2-3
D gene: -
CDR3 protein: ASTQGTASTDTQY

V gene: TRBV30
J gene: TRBJ1-2
D gene: TRBD1
CDR3 protein: AWGRGRYGYT

V gene: TRBV6-1
J gene: TRBJ1-5
D gene: -
CDR3 protein: ASSRDAYYQPQH

V gene: TRBV11-3
J gene: TRBJ2-7
D gene: -
CDR3 protein: ASSQGGTYEQY

V gene: TRBV7-2
J gene: TRBJ1-1
D gene: -
CDR3 protein: ASSLEGNTEAF

V gene: TRBV7-6
J gene: TRBJ2-3
D gene: TRBD2
CDR3 protein: ASSLWSLAGGTGSTDTQY

V gene: TRBV25-1
J gene: TRBJ2-5
D gene: -
CDR3 protein: ASSELGRKETQY